This entry is about one TCR beta chain. Its antigen remains unidentified. This specimen belongs to a study of T cell responses to AZD1222 COVID-19 vaccine. Points from the study as a whole: Donors skewed white British and female; clonal diversity was possibly underestimated.

Per germline, CDR1 KGHDR and CDR2 SFDVKD. This CDR3 has 14 amino acids. The junction had 9 bases not matched to a gene; V was cut back by 3 bases and J by 9 bases. Sequencing used immunoSEQ multiplex PCR; TCRdb keeps in-frame clones, though not all of them. The table lists about 100,000 clones, around 90% of them singletons. Sequencing used peripheral blood, obtained on day 0 of AZD1222 vaccination. The V gene is TRBV24-1, the J gene TRBJ1-2, with 7 bases that match TRBD1. The TCR was taken from an adult in good health. CDR3 protein: CATSDPGPTGSYTF. CDR3 sequence (DNA): TGTGCCACCAGTGATCCCGGACCGACAGGGAGCTACACCTTC.